The 28 T cell receptor beta chains reported below all come from one sample, sequenced in a study of neurological immune-mediated disorders. This sample's time point: technical triplicate 1. TCRdb passed the 5' RACE reads through MiXCR, listing each CDR3 protein once. The sample holds tens of thousands of distinct CDR3 sequences, 13% seen once. Material: CD4+ T cells from blood. Receptor source: a female donor with HTLV-1-associated myelopathy (HAM/TSP).

This clonotype was detected many times. This sequence joins TRBV24-1 and TRBJ2-7; D unresolved. With 4 bases removed from V and 1 base from J, the gap between germline ends came to 4 bases. Per the germline V gene, CDR1 is KGHDR and CDR2 is SFDVKD. CDR3 length: 12 amino acids. The CDR3 DNA sequence: TGTGCCACCAGTGAGGGGTCCTACGAGCAGTACTTC. It translates to CATSEGSYEQYF.

This clonotype ranks as medium-sized. The chain recombines TRBV5-1 with TRBJ2-6, with a weak D call TRBD1 (5 bases). This CDR3 has 15 amino acids. The germline V gene has CDR1 SGHRS and CDR2 YFSETQ. Trimming took off 4 bases at V and 0 bases at J, with 8 bases between the two ends. CDR3 nucleotide sequence: TGCGCCAGCAGCCAGGGTCCCTCTGGGGCCAACGTCCTGACTTTC. Translation: CASSQGPSGANVLTF.

This clonotype was seen ten or more times. V is TRBV6-5 and J is TRBJ1-4, with 8 bases matching TRBD1. Germline trimming cut 2 bases from V and 8 bases from J; bases unmatched to any gene: 7. In germline, CDR1 is MNHEY, CDR2 SVGAGI. CDR3 length equals 15 residues. In nucleotides, the CDR3 is TGTGCCAGCAGTTACCACGGACAGGGACGGGAAAAACTGTTTTTT. Encoded protein: CASSYHGQGREKLFF.

This clonotype has ten or more counts. The CDR3 sequence: CASSSTLGDSGNTIYF. In DNA form, the CDR3 reads TGTGCCAGCAGTTCCACCTTAGGAGACTCTGGAAACACCATATATTTT. This chain links TRBV6-1 with TRBJ1-3; D gene unclear. With 5 bases removed from V and 0 bases from J, the gap between germline ends came to 14 bases. The CDR3 runs to 16 residues. Germline V gene data show CDR1 as MNHNS and CDR2 as SASEGT.

This clonotype showed up many times. J is TRBJ2-2 and V is TRBV7-2; D possibly corresponds to TRBD2 (7 bases). This CDR3 is 16 amino acids long. V gave up 5 bases and J gave up 4 bases, with 17 bases separating them. Germline values: CDR1 SGHTA, CDR2 FQGNSA. The CDR3 protein is CASSPLRGAGTGELFF. In DNA, the CDR3 is TGTGCCAGCAGCCCACTTCGGGGGGCCGGCACCGGGGAGCTGTTTTTT.

The chain has TRBV7-2 and TRBJ1-2, with 7 nucleotides matching TRBD1. The V gene end was trimmed by 1 base and the J gene end by 2 bases; junction bases not matched to a gene: 4. The germline V gene encodes CDR1 SGHTA and CDR2 FQGNSA. This CDR3 is 15 amino acids long. CDR3 loop: CASSLVGQLNYGYTF. The CDR3 DNA sequence: TGTGCCAGCAGCTTAGTGGGACAGCTCAACTATGGCTACACCTTC.

There are many counts of this clonotype. The chain links TRBV2 to TRBJ2-7; D unclear. Per germline, CDR1 SNHLY and CDR2 FYNNEI. The CDR3 extends over 13 amino acids. V was cut by 6 bases and J by 2 bases, with 11 bases left in between. The CDR3 DNA is TGTGCCAGCAGAAGACCCGCCACCTACGAGCAGTACTTC. Its protein product is CASRRPATYEQYF.

At least ten counts were recorded for this clonotype. This rearrangement joins TRBV29-1 to TRBJ2-7; D not resolved. CDR1 is SQVTM and CDR2 is ANQGSEA in the germline V gene. The CDR3 has 11 residues. V was cut by 4 bases and J by 3 bases, with 7 bases left in between. For the CDR3, the DNA is TGCAGCGTTGGAGAGCTCTACGAGCAGTACTTC. Translating gives CSVGELYEQYF.

This clonotype was seen repeatedly, ten times or more. This may be a read error, as it is one base from a much larger clone. This chain uses TRBV7-9 with TRBJ2-2; D is ambiguous. The CDR3 is made up of 16 amino acids. Germline V gives CDR1 SEHNR, CDR2 FQNEAQ (reference sequence). V gave up 10 bases and J gave up 0 bases, with 18 bases separating them. CDR3 residues: CANSIRENANTGELFF. DNA of the CDR3: TGTGCCAACAGTATCCGCGAGAACGCGAACACCGGGGAGCTGTTTTTT.

In this sample, this clonotype turned up many times. This chain joins TRBV30 and TRBJ2-3; 8 bases fit TRBD2. V trimming: 0 bases; J trimming: 4 bases; junction bases outside the gene matches: 6. The CDR3 consists of 15 residues. Germline-derived CDR1 and CDR2 are GTSNPN and SVGIG (reference sequence). This chain's CDR3 is CAWSVDGREADTQYF. CDR3 DNA: TGTGCCTGGAGTGTGGACGGGAGGGAGGCAGATACGCAGTATTTT.

The rearrangement links TRBV10-2 to TRBJ2-3, with D tentatively TRBD1 (5 bases). CDR1 and CDR2 (germline): WSHSY, SAAADI. This CDR3 spans 19 amino acids. Trimming stripped 10 bases from V and 2 bases from J, with 31 bases between. The CDR3 is CATQSAHQEPGHHTDTQYF. Here the CDR3 DNA reads TGCGCCACTCAATCCGCCCATCAAGAACCTGGACACCACACAGATACGCAGTATTTT.

This clonotype was found many times. This rearrangement joins TRBV2 to TRBJ2-3; 7 bases map to TRBD1. With V trimmed by 10 bases and J by 0 bases, 7 bases remained unmatched. The CDR3 is 14 amino acids. CDR1 and CDR2 from the germline V gene are SNHLY and FYNNEI. The CDR3 is CANQQGLSTDTQYF. CDR3 in DNA: TGTGCCAACCAACAGGGGTTGAGCACAGATACGCAGTATTTT.

This clonotype has a count of ten or more. CDR3 nucleotides: TGTGCCAGCAGTTTGGGGGGGGGCGACCACTACGAGCAGTACTTC. This sequence encodes CASSLGGGDHYEQYF. The chain joins TRBV6-6 to TRBJ2-7; maybe TRBD2 (7 bases). V lost 4 bases and J lost 3, with 16 bases in between. The CDR3 totals 15 residues. Germline CDR1 MNHNY, CDR2 SVGAGI (reference sequence).

This clonotype appeared many times. The chain joins TRBV5-1 to TRBJ2-5; perhaps TRBD1 as D (6 bases). The CDR3 length is 15 residues. Per germline, CDR1 SGHRS and CDR2 YFSETQ. V was pared by 0 bases and J by 5 bases, with 14 bases between. The CDR3 DNA reads TGCGCCAGCAGCTTGGGTACAGGGAGAGGGGAGACCCAGTACTTC. It is translated as CASSLGTGRGETQYF.

In its sample, this clonotype was seen many times. The chain is built from TRBV7-3 and TRBJ2-5; no clear D gene. The CDR3 contains 13 residues. V lost 5 bases and J 5 bases, leaving 12 bases between the germline ends. Germline lookup yields CDR1 SGHTA and CDR2 FQGTGA. The DNA for the CDR3 is TGTGCCAGCAGCCAATCCCCCAGGGAGACCCAGTACTTC. Protein: CASSQSPRETQYF.

With regard to this clonotype: One end of the junction fails to match germline, which may point to a read error. This rearrangement joins TRBV27 to TRBJ1-5, with 9 bases that match TRBD1. This CDR3 is 14 amino acids long. From germline, CDR1 is MNHEY and CDR2 SMNVEV (reference sequence). The CDR3 here is CARSYDRGNQTQHF. Here the CDR3 DNA reads TGTGCCAGGAGTTACGACAGGGGGAATCAGACCCAGCATTTT.

The J gene is TRBJ2-3, the V gene TRBV5-1, with 9 bases that match TRBD2. The V gene's germline CDR1 is SGHRS and CDR2 YFSETQ. The CDR3 loop spans 16 amino acids. The ends lost 2 bases at V and 9 bases at J; junction bases unmatched: 13. In DNA, the CDR3 is TGCGCCAGCAGCTTCTCACCAGGGCGGGAGGGCCTCACGCAGTATTTT. Translation gives CASSFSPGREGLTQYF.

This clonotype was counted ten times or more. This chain joins TRBV20-1 and TRBJ2-1; 8 nucleotides align to TRBD2. CDR3 length: 14 amino acids. Germline V gene lookup returns CDR1 DFQATT and CDR2 SNEGSKA (reference sequence). V gave up 1 base and J gave up 7 bases; unmatched junction bases: 6. The CDR3 reads CSARVEAGDNEQFF. In DNA form, the CDR3 reads TGCAGTGCTAGAGTCGAAGCGGGAGATAATGAGCAGTTCTTC.

Ten or more counts support this clonotype. This chain joins TRBV5-5 and TRBJ2-2, with 7 bases aligning to TRBD2. Trimming cost V 3 bases and J 3 bases; bases outside gene matches: 8. Germline V gene data show CDR1 as SGHKS and CDR2 as YYEKEE (reference sequence). This CDR3 has 16 amino acids. DNA of the CDR3: TGTGCCAGCAGCTCCTTCGGGGGGTGGGACACCGGGGAGCTGTTTTTT. It is translated as CASSSFGGWDTGELFF.

This clonotype was seen ten or more times. The J gene is TRBJ2-1, the V gene TRBV6-2 or TRBV6-3; TRBD1 aligns across 7 bases. The CDR3 sequence is 19 residues long. The trim removed 2 bases at V and 0 bases at J, leaving 13 bases unmatched. Germline loops: CDR1 MNHEY, CDR2 SVGEGT. CDR3: CASSYNRKRGHSSYNEQFF. For the CDR3, the DNA is TGTGCCAGCAGTTACAATCGGAAGAGGGGGCACAGCTCCTACAATGAGCAGTTCTTC.

At least ten counts were recorded for this clonotype. The CDR3 here is CASSEQITDTQYF. The CDR3 coding sequence is TGTGCCAGCAGTGAACAGATCACAGATACGCAGTATTTT. The rearrangement joins TRBV25-1 to TRBJ2-3; D not resolved. The CDR3 contains 13 residues. Per germline, CDR1 MGHDK and CDR2 SYGVNS. V lost 2 bases and J lost 2, with 5 bases in between.

Note on this clonotype: Given the absence of the conserved phenylalanine or tryptophan at the CDR3 end, a read error is likely. The genes are TRBV7-2 and TRBJ2-1, with 7 bases that match TRBD1. With V trimmed by 7 bases and J by 7 bases, 4 bases remained unmatched. Germline CDR1 SGHTA, CDR2 FQGNSA. The CDR3 length is 12 residues. The CDR3 region is CASNTRGNEQFL. CDR3 coding DNA: TGTGCCAGCAACACCAGGGGGAATGAGCAGTTCTTA.

This clonotype was observed many times. This rearrangement joins TRBV2 to TRBJ1-2; 7 nucleotides agree with TRBD1. The V segment lost 6 bases and the J segment 0 bases; nucleotides outside the gene matches: 7. From germline, CDR1 is SNHLY and CDR2 FYNNEI. This CDR3 is built from 15 residues. For the CDR3, the DNA is TGTGCCAGCAGACCCGACAGGGCCGCTAACTATGGCTACACCTTC. As protein: CASRPDRAANYGYTF.

This clonotype was found many times. This rearrangement joins TRBV6-5 to TRBJ1-2; TRBD1 matches 10 bases. The CDR3 runs 15 residues. J lost 5 bases, V lost 4 bases, and 7 bases had no gene match. Germline values: CDR1 MNHEY, CDR2 SVGAGI. CDR3 sequence reads: CASSFAGTGDYGYTF. CDR3 DNA: TGTGCCAGCAGTTTCGCCGGGACAGGGGATTATGGCTACACCTTC.

This clonotype was recorded many times. The chain uses TRBV5-1 and TRBJ2-7; no clear D. CDR1 is SGHRS and CDR2 is YFSETQ in the germline V gene. V lost 4 bases to trimming and J lost 5 bases, with 13 bases between them. CDR3 length: 13 residues. The CDR3 sequence: CASSIPSTDEQYF. In nucleotides, the CDR3 is TGCGCCAGCAGCATACCGTCCACCGACGAGCAGTACTTC.

The chain carries TRBV12-3 or TRBV12-4 and TRBJ2-5; D could derive from TRBD1 or TRBD2 (6 bases each). Judging by the DNA end, TRBJ2-7 fits better; the J call may be wrong. This CDR3 is built from 11 residues. The CDR3 DNA reads as TGTGCCAGCAAAGGGGGGTACGAGCAGTACTTC. Translation gives CASKGGYEQYF.

In this sample, this clonotype turned up many times. The V call is TRBV2, the J call TRBJ2-6, with 8 bases matching TRBD1. Germline assignment: CDR1 SNHLY and CDR2 FYNNEI. The CDR3 covers 18 residues. Unmatched junction bases numbered 10, after V lost 6 bases and J lost 0 bases. CDR3 sequence: CASSLRPGGASGANVLTF. Here the CDR3 DNA reads TGTGCCAGCAGCCTGAGACCAGGGGGCGCCTCTGGGGCCAACGTCCTGACTTTC.

The V gene is TRBV5-1, the J gene TRBJ2-7; D might be TRBD1 (5 bases). The J call is in doubt because the DNA end fits TRBJ2-5 better. CDR3 size: 13 residues. Germline-derived CDR1 and CDR2 are SGHRS and YFSETQ. CDR3 amino acids: CASSLDSPETQYF. In DNA, the CDR3 is TGCGCCAGCAGCTTAGACAGTCCAGAGACCCAGTACTTC.